This paragraph covers one T cell receptor beta chain sequence. Germline lookup yields CDR1 SGHRS and CDR2 YFSETQ. Unmatched junction bases numbered 11, after V lost 6 bases and J lost 8 bases. This CDR3 comprises 14 residues. The data were taken from a study of blood T cell repertoires in COVID-19. Turning to the study itself: From the United States, Italy and Spain came samples of acute and convalescent COVID-19. The cDNA or gDNA used as material had been derived from T cells, B-cell-depleted T cells, or PBMCs.

In the original processing: Reference gene primer amplification gave estimated nucleated cell counts. Only in-frame clones appear in the TCRdb table, and some are missing; sequencing was by immunoSEQ multiplex PCR. D and trimming were read from the DNA, whereas the V and J calls and clone size are those reported in that table. Of 150,000 or so clones detected, about three quarters appear once; the ten largest clones hold 1.5% to 2%. The source of this sequence is an elderly man with acute or convalescent COVID-19. Sequenced sample: peripheral blood. The rearrangement joins TRBV5-1 to TRBJ2-1; TRBD1 matches at 7 bases. DNA for the CDR3: TGCGCCAGCACAGTTCAGACAGGGAACGATGAGCAGTTCTTC. This sequence encodes CASTVQTGNDEQFF.